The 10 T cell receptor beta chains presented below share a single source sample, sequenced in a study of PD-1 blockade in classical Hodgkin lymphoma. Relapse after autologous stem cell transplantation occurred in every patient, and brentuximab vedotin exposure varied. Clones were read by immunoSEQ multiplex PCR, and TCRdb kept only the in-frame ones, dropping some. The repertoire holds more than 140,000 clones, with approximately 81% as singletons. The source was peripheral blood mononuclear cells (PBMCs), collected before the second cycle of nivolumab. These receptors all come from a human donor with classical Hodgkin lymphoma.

The CDR3 protein is CASSHWPGGKETQYF. The CDR3 nucleotides are TGTGCCAGCAGCCACTGGCCGGGCGGGAAGGAGACCCAGTACTTC. The genes are TRBV7-9 and TRBJ2-5; a weak D match, TRBD2 (6 bases). CDR1 and CDR2 (germline): SEHNR, FQNEAQ (reference sequence). CDR3 length: 15 residues. The V gene lost 5 bases and the J gene lost 5 bases, with 18 bases spanning the gap.

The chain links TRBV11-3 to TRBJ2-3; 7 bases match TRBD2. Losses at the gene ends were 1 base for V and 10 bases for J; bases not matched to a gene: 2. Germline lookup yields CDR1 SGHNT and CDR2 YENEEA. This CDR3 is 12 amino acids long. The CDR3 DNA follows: TGTGCCAGCAGCTTAGGCGGGAGATCGCAGTATTTT. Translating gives CASSLGGRSQYF.

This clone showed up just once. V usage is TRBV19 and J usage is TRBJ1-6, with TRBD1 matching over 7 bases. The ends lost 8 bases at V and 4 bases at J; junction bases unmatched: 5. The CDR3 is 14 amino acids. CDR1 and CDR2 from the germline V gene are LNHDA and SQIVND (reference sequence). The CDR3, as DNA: TGTGCCAGTGCCGAGGACAGGTATAATTCACCCCTCCACTTT. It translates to CASAEDRYNSPLHF. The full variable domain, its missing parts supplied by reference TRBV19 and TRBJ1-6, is DGGITQSPKYLFRKEGQNVTLSCEQNLNHDAMYWYRQDPGQGLRLIYYSQIVNDFQKGDIAEGYSVSREKKESFPLTVTSAQKNPTAFYLCASAEDRYNSPLHFGNGTRLTVT.

The CDR3, as DNA: TGTGCCAGCAGTGACTCTCGACAGAGCACAGATACGCAGTATTTT. Translating gives CASSDSRQSTDTQYF. The V and J genes are TRBV6-4 and TRBJ2-3, with a weak D call TRBD1 (5 bases). Looked up from germline, CDR1 is MRHNA and CDR2 is SNTAGT. The V end lost 0 bases, the J end lost 0 bases, and 7 bases lay between the germline ends. CDR3 length: 15 residues.

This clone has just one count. The CDR3 here is CASSRKGTIPHTIYF. CDR3 nucleotide sequence: TGTGCCAGCAGTAGGAAAGGGACGATCCCCCACACCATATATTTT. V usage is TRBV28 and J usage is TRBJ1-3, with TRBD1 as a possible D gene (5 bases). The CDR3 has 15 amino acids. Germline V gene sequence: CDR1 MDHEN, CDR2 SYDVKM. Trimming shortened V by 5 bases and J by 8 bases, and 19 bases separated the two germline ends. Together with reference TRBV28 and TRBJ1-3, the CDR3 gives the full variable domain: DVKVTQSSRYLVKRTGEKVFLECVQDMDHENMFWYRQDPGLGLRLIYFSYDVKMKEKGDIPEGYSVSREKKERFSLILESASTNQTSMYLCASSRKGTIPHTIYFGEGSWLTVV.

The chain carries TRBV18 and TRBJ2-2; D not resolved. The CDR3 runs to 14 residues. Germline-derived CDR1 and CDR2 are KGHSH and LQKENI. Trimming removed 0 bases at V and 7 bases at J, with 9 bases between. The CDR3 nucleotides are TGTGCCAGCTCACCACCGGGTGGCGGCGGGGAGCTGTTTTTT. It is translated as CASSPPGGGGELFF.

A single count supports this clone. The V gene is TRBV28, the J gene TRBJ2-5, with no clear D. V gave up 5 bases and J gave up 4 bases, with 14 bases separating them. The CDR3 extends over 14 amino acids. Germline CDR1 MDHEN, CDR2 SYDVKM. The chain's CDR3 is CASSPPPWGETQYF. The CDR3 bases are TGTGCCAGCAGTCCCCCCCCTTGGGGAGAGACCCAGTACTTC. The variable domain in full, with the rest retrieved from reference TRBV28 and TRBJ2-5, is DVKVTQSSRYLVKRTGEKVFLECVQDMDHENMFWYRQDPGLGLRLIYFSYDVKMKEKGDIPEGYSVSREKKERFSLILESASTNQTSMYLCASSPPPWGETQYFGPGTRLLVL.

The CDR3, as DNA: TGTGCCAGCAGTTTCCTCGGGACAGGAGGAGAGACCCAGTACTTC. Amino acid sequence: CASSFLGTGGETQYF. The chain employs TRBV28 and TRBJ2-5; 8 bases align to TRBD1. Germline V CDR1 and CDR2: MDHEN, SYDVKM. The CDR3 length is 15 residues. With V trimmed by 3 bases and J by 4 bases, 7 bases remained unmatched.

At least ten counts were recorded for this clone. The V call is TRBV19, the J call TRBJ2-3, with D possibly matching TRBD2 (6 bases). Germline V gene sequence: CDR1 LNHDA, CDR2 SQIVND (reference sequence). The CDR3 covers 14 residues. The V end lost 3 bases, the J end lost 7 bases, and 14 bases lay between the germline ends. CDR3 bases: TGTGCCAGTAGTATTGGGACTGAATATAATACGCAGTATTTT. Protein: CASSIGTEYNTQYF.

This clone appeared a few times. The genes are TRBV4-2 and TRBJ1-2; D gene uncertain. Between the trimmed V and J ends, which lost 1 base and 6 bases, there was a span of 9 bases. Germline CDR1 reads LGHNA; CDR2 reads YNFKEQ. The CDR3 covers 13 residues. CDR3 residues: CASSQGNRDGYTF. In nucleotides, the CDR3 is TGTGCCAGCAGCCAAGGTAACCGGGATGGCTACACCTTC.